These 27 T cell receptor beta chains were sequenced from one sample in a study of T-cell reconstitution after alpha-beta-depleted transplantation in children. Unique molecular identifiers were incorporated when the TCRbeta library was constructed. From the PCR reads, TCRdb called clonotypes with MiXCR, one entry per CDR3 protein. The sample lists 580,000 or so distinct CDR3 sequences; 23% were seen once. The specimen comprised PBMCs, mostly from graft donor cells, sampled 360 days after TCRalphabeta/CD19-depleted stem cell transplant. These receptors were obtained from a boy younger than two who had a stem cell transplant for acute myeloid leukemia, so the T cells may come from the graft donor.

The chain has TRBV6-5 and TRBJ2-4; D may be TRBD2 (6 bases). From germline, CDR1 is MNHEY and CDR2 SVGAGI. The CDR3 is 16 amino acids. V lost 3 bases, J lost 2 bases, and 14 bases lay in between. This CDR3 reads CASSYGGPVSKNIQYF. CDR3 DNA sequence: TGTGCCAGCAGTTATGGAGGGCCAGTTTCCAAAAACATTCAGTACTTC.

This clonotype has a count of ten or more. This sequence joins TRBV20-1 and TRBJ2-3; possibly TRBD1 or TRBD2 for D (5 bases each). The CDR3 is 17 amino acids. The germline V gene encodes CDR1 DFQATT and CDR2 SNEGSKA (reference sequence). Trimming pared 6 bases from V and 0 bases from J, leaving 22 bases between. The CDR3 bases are TGCAGTGCCGAAGAAACCCTAGGGGACCTTAGCACAGATACGCAGTATTTT. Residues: CSAEETLGDLSTDTQYF.

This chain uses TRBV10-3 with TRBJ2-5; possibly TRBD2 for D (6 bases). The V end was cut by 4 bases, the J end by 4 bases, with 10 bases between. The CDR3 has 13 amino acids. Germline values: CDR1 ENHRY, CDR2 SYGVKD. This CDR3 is CAISAGVTETQYF. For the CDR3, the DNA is TGTGCCATCAGTGCGGGGGTCACAGAGACCCAGTACTTC.

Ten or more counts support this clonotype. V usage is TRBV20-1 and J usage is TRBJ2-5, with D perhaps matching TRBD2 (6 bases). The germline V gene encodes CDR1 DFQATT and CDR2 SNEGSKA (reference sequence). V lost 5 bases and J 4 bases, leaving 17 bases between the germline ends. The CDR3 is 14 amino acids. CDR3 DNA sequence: TGCAGTGCTGGTCCGGCTAGCGTGGTAGAGACCCAGTACTTC. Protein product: CSAGPASVVETQYF.

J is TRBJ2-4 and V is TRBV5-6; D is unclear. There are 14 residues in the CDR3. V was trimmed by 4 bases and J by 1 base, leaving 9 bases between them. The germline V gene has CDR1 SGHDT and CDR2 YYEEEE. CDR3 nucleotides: TGTGCCAGCAGCCCACCGACGGCCAAAAACATTCAGTACTTC. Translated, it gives CASSPPTAKNIQYF.

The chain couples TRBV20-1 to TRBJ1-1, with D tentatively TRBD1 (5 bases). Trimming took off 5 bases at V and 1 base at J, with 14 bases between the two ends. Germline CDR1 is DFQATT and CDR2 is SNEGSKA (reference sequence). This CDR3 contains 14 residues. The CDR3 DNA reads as TGCAGTGCTGAGGGGCAGATAAAGAACACTGAAGCTTTCTTT. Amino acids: CSAEGQIKNTEAFF.

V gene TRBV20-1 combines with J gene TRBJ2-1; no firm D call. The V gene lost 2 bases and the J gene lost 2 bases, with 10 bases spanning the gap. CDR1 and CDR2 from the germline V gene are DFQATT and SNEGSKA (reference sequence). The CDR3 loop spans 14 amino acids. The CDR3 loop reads CSARRPLTYNEQFF. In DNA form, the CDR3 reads TGCAGTGCTAGAAGGCCGCTCACCTACAATGAGCAGTTCTTC.

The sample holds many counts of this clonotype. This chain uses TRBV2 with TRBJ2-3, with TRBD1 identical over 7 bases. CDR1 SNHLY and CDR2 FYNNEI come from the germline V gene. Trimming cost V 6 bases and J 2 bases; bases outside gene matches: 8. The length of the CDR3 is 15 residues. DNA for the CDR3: TGTGCCAGCAGCCCGGACAGGATTTTCACAGATACGCAGTATTTT. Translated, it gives CASSPDRIFTDTQYF.

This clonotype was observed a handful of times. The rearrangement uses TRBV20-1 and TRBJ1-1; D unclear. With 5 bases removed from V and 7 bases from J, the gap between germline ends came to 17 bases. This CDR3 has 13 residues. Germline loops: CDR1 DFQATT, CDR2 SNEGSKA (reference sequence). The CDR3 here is CSAPHLWQDEAFF. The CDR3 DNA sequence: TGCAGTGCTCCCCACTTATGGCAGGATGAAGCTTTCTTT.

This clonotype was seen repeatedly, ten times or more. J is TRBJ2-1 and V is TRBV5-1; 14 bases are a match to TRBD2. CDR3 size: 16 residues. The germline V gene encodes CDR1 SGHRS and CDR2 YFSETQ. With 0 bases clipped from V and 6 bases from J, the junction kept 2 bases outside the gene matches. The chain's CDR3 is CASSLGLAGGPNEQFF. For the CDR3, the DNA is TGCGCCAGCAGCTTGGGACTAGCGGGGGGGCCCAATGAGCAGTTCTTC.

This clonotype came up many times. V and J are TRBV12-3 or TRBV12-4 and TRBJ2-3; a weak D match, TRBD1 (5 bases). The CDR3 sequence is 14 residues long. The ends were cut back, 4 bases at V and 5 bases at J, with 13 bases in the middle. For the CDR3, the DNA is TGTGCCAGCAGTTATTACAGGTCCCGAGATACGCAGTATTTT. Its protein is CASSYYRSRDTQYF.

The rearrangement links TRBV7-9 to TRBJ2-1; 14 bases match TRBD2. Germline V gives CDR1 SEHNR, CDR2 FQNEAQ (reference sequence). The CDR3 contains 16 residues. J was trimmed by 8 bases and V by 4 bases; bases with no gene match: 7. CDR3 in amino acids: CASSSGTSGGPHEQFF. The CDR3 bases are TGTGCCAGCAGCTCCGGGACTAGCGGGGGCCCACATGAGCAGTTCTTC.

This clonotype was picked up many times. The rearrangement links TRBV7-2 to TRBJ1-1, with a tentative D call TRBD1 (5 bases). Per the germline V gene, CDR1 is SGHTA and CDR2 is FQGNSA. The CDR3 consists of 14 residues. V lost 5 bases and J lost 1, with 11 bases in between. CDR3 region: CASSPGRGNTEAFF. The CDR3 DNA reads TGTGCCAGCAGCCCGGGAAGGGGGAACACTGAAGCTTTCTTT.

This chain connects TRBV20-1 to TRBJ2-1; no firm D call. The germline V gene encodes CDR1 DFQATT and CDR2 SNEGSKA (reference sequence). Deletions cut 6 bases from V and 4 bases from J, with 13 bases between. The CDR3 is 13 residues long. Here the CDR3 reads CSASDSVYNEQFF. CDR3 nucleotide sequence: TGCAGTGCCTCCGACTCCGTATACAATGAGCAGTTCTTC.

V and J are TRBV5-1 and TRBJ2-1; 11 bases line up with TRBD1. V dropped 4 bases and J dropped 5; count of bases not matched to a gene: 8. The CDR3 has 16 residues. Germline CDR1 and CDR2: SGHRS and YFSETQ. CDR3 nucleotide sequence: TGCGCCAGCAGCGAGGGGACAGGGGGTCTTAACAATGAGCAGTTCTTC. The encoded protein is CASSEGTGGLNNEQFF.

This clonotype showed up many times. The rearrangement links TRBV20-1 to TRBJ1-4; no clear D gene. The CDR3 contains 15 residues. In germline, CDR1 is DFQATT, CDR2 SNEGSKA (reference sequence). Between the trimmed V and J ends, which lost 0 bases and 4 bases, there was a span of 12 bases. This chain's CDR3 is CSARDEGSLNEKLFF. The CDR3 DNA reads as TGCAGTGCTAGAGATGAAGGCAGTCTTAATGAAAAACTGTTTTTT.

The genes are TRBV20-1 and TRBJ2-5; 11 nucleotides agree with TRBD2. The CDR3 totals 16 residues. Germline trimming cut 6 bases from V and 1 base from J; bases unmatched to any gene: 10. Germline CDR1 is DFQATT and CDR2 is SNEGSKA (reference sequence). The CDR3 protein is CSAARASGGFQETQYF. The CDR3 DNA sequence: TGCAGTGCAGCCCGGGCTAGCGGGGGGTTCCAAGAGACCCAGTACTTC.

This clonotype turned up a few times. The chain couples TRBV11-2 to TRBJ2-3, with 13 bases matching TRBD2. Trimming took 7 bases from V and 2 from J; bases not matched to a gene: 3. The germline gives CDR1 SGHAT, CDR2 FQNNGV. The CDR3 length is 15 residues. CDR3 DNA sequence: TGTGCCAGCACGGGACTAGCGGGGATCACAGATACGCAGTATTTT. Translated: CASTGLAGITDTQYF.

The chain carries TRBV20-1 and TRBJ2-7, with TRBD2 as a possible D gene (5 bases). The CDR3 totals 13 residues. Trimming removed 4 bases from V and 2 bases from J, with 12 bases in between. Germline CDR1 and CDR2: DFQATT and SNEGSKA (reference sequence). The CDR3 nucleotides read TGCAGTGCTACCGCGGGCGAAACCTACGAGCAGTACTTC. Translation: CSATAGETYEQYF.

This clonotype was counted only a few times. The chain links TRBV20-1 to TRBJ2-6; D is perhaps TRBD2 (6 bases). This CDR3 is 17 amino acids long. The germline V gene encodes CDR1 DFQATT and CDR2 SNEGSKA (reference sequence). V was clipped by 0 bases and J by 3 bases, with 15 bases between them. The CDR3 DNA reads TGCAGTGCTAGAGATCAACGGGGGTGGAGTGGGGCCAACGTCCTGACTTTC. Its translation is CSARDQRGWSGANVLTF.

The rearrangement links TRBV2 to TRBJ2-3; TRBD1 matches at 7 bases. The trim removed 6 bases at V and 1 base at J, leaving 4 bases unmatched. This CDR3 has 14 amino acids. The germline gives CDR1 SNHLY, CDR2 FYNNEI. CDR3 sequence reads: CASSRTGRTDTQYF. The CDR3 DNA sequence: TGTGCCAGCAGCCGGACAGGTCGCACAGATACGCAGTATTTT.

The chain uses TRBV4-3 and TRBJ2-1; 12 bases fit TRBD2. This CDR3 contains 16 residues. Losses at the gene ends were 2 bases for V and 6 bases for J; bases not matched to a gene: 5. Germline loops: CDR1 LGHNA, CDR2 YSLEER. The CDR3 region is CASSQLAGGPSNEQFF. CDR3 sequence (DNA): TGCGCCAGCAGCCAACTAGCGGGGGGGCCCTCCAATGAGCAGTTCTTC.

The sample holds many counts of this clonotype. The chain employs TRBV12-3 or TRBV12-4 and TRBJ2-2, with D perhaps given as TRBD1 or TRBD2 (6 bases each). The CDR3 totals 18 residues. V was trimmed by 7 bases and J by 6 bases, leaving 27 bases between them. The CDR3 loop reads CASTRTDPGLRGAGELFF. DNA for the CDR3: TGTGCCAGCACCAGAACAGACCCGGGACTCAGGGGCGCCGGGGAGCTGTTTTTT.

The CDR3, as DNA: TGCGCCAGCAGCCAAGGGGACAGTACCCTAGCTTTCTTT. Translated, it gives CASSQGDSTLAFF. The chain couples TRBV4-1 to TRBJ1-1, with TRBD1 identical over 7 bases. The trim removed 1 base at V and 10 bases at J, leaving 6 bases unmatched. The CDR3 is made up of 13 amino acids. CDR1 is MGHRA and CDR2 is YSYEKL in the germline V gene.

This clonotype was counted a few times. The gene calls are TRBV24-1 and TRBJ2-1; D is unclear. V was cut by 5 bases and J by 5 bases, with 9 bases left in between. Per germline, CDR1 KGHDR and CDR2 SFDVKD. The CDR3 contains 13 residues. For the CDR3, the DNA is TGTGCCACCAGTGGGAGTGTAGACAATGAGCAGTTCTTC. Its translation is CATSGSVDNEQFF.

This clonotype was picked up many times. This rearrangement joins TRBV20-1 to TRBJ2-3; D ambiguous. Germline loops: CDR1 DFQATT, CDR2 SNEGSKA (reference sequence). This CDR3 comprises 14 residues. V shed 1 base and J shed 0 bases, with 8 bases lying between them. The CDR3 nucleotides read TGCAGTGCTAGAGGGCACCCTAGCACAGATACGCAGTATTTT. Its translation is CSARGHPSTDTQYF.

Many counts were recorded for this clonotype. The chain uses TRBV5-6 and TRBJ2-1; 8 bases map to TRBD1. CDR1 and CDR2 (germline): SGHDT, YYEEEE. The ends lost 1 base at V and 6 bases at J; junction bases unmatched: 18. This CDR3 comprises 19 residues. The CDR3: CASSLSIRAGTGIGNEQFF. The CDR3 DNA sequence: TGTGCCAGCAGCTTGAGTATAAGAGCCGGGACAGGTATCGGCAATGAGCAGTTCTTC.